One sample yielded the 30 T cell receptor beta chains listed below, sequenced in a study of shared clonotypes between healthy human individuals. Sequenced by immunoSEQ multiplex PCR; TCRdb stores in-frame clones only, minus some. Found here are about 1 million clones, about 76% of them singletons; the top ten hold 1.4%. The sample consisted of memory CD4+ T cells sorted from blood. The subset denotes: CD45RA-negative fraction. The receptors were sampled from a young man in good health.

Only a few counts were recorded for this clone. Here the CDR3 DNA reads TGTGCCAGCAGCTTGGGGGGGACAATGAACACTGAAGCTTTCTTT. Protein product: CASSLGGTMNTEAFF. The rearrangement links TRBV5-4 to TRBJ1-1; tentatively, D is TRBD1 (6 bases). V lost 0 bases and J lost 0, with 9 bases in between. Germline loops: CDR1 SGHNT, CDR2 YYREEE (reference sequence). The CDR3 is 15 residues long.

J is TRBJ2-1 and V is TRBV18, with 7 bases that match TRBD1. Germline CDR1 reads KGHSH; CDR2 reads LQKENI. V gave up 6 bases and J gave up 9 bases; unmatched junction bases: 5. This CDR3 spans 12 amino acids. The chain's CDR3 is CASSPTGFEQFF. The CDR3 DNA is TGTGCCAGCTCCCCGACAGGGTTTGAGCAGTTCTTC.

This clone was observed many times. This chain links TRBV29-1 with TRBJ1-1, with a tentative D call TRBD1 (5 bases). V was cut by 4 bases and J by 10 bases, with 16 bases left in between. The CDR3 is made up of 12 amino acids. CDR1 and CDR2 from the germline V gene are SQVTM and ANQGSEA. The CDR3 region has the DNA TGCAGCGTTGGAAGTGGTAGGCAGGGAGCTTTCTTT. This gives the protein CSVGSGRQGAFF.

Written as DNA, the CDR3 is TGTGCCGGTAGACAGTATGAAGCGACCGGGGAGCTGTTTTTT. It yields the protein CAGRQYEATGELFF. The chain employs TRBV6-1 and TRBJ2-2; maybe TRBD1 (5 bases). This CDR3 is 14 amino acids long. Trimming took off 11 bases at V and 5 bases at J, with 18 bases between the two ends. Germline V CDR1 and CDR2: MNHNS, SASEGT.

The chain combines TRBV6-1 with TRBJ2-3; D ambiguous. This CDR3 region has 13 residues. Germline V gene data show CDR1 as MNHNS and CDR2 as SASEGT. Deletions cut 5 bases from V and 2 bases from J, with 8 bases between. The CDR3 region is CASSLLDTDTQYF. CDR3 bases: TGTGCCAGCAGTCTACTCGACACAGATACGCAGTATTTT.

The rearrangement uses TRBV30 and TRBJ1-1; D is unresolved. Germline assignment: CDR1 GTSNPN and CDR2 SVGIG (reference sequence). V was pared by 4 bases and J by 0 bases, with 12 bases between. The CDR3 is 14 residues long. The CDR3, as DNA: TGTGCCTGGATGCGGAAACCCATGAACACTGAAGCTTTCTTT. Amino acids: CAWMRKPMNTEAFF.

The rearrangement links TRBV6-6 to TRBJ1-2, with 8 bases fitting TRBD1. The CDR3 is made up of 13 amino acids. V lost 10 bases to trimming and J lost 7 bases; unmatched junction nucleotides: 11. CDR1 MNHNY and CDR2 SVGAGI come from the germline V gene (reference sequence). This CDR3 reads CATTSGGGGGYTF. The CDR3 DNA is TGTGCCACCACTTCAGGGGGCGGCGGTGGCTACACCTTC.

The chain is built from TRBV4-1 and TRBJ2-5; 11 positions agree with TRBD2. J was trimmed by 4 bases and V by 1 base; bases with no gene match: 11. Germline-derived CDR1 and CDR2 are MGHRA and YSYEKL. This CDR3 is built from 18 residues. This CDR3 is CASSQGLAGGRVRETQYF. CDR3 in DNA: TGCGCCAGCAGCCAAGGCCTAGCGGGAGGCCGTGTGAGAGAGACCCAGTACTTC.

The V call is TRBV30, the J call TRBJ1-4; 7 nucleotides line up with TRBD1. The CDR3 length is 15 residues. Losses at the gene ends were 2 bases for V and 0 bases for J; bases not matched to a gene: 3. Germline V lookup: CDR1 GTSNPN, CDR2 SVGIG (reference sequence). CDR3 coding DNA: TGTGCCTGGAGTTCCCAGGGGGCAACTAATGAAAAACTGTTTTTT. This translates into CAWSSQGATNEKLFF. The variable domain in full, with the rest retrieved from reference TRBV30 and TRBJ1-4, is SQTIHQWPATLVQPVGSPLSLECTVEGTSNPNLYWYRQAAGRGLQLLFYSVGIGQISSEVPQNLSASRPQDRQFILSSKKLLLSDSGFYLCAWSSQGATNEKLFFGSGTQLSVL.

The V gene is TRBV7-8, the J gene TRBJ1-1, with D perhaps matching TRBD1 (6 bases). Trimming shortened V by 5 bases and J by 6 bases, and 19 bases separated the two germline ends. CDR1 is SGHVS, CDR2 FQNEAQ, per germline. The CDR3 spans 15 residues. CDR3 region: CASSPIGGRNAEAFF. The CDR3 region has the DNA TGTGCCAGCAGCCCGATCGGGGGGCGTAACGCTGAAGCTTTCTTT.

The rearrangement joins TRBV5-1 to TRBJ2-7; perhaps TRBD1 as D (5 bases). CDR3 size: 14 residues. Looked up from germline, CDR1 is SGHRS and CDR2 is YFSETQ. The ends were cut back, 0 bases at V and 2 bases at J, with 9 bases in the middle. CDR3 DNA: TGCGCCAGCAGCTTGGAAATGGGGCCCTACGAGCAGTACTTC. It specifies CASSLEMGPYEQYF. Looking up the rest from reference TRBV5-1 and TRBJ2-7 gives the full variable domain: KAGVTQTPRYLIKTRGQQVTLSCSPISGHRSVSWYQQTPGQGLQFLFEYFSETQRNKGNFPGRFSGRQFSNSRSEMNVSTLELGDSALYLCASSLEMGPYEQYFGPGTRLTVT.

The genes are TRBV5-4 and TRBJ2-3; D call uncertain. The V end was cut by 0 bases, the J end by 8 bases, with 13 bases between. The germline V gene has CDR1 SGHNT and CDR2 YYREEE (reference sequence). CDR3 length equals 14 residues. The CDR3 region is CASSLAESAGTQYF. The CDR3 DNA sequence: TGTGCCAGCAGCTTGGCCGAAAGTGCCGGTACGCAGTATTTT.

Remarks on this clone: A read error likely explains this, since a far larger clone differs by one base. Other nucleotide sequences from this sample produce the same CDR3. The gene calls are TRBV18 and TRBJ1-1, with TRBD1 identical over 7 bases. In germline, CDR1 is KGHSH, CDR2 LQKENI. After removal of 3 bases from V and 3 bases from J, the junction contained 1 base not matched to a gene. The length of the CDR3 is 13 residues. The CDR3: CASSPDRDTEAFF. DNA for the CDR3: TGTGCCAGCTCACCCGACAGGGACACTGAAGCTTTCTTT.

This chain connects TRBV7-9 to TRBJ2-5, with 8 bases identical to TRBD1. The tail of the sequence fits TRBJ2-7 better, so the J call may be wrong. The CDR3 loop spans 15 amino acids. From germline, CDR1 is SEHNR and CDR2 FQNEAQ (reference sequence). DNA of the CDR3: TGTGCCAGCAGCTCCACCATGGCAGGGGGCAACGAGCAGTACTTC. Translated: CASSSTMAGGNEQYF.

The chain couples TRBV28 to TRBJ2-3, with 13 bases lining up with TRBD2. Germline-derived CDR1 and CDR2 are MDHEN and SYDVKM. Losses at the gene ends were 8 bases for V and 4 bases for J; bases not matched to a gene: 15. The length of the CDR3 is 18 residues. The CDR3 coding sequence is TGTGCCAGCGCAACCATTGGGACTAGCGGGGTGTGGGCAGATACGCAGTATTTT. Protein: CASATIGTSGVWADTQYF. Full variable domain (outside the CDR3, taken from reference TRBV28 and TRBJ2-3): DVKVTQSSRYLVKRTGEKVFLECVQDMDHENMFWYRQDPGLGLRLIYFSYDVKMKEKGDIPEGYSVSREKKERFSLILESASTNQTSMYLCASATIGTSGVWADTQYFGPGTRLTVL.

The chain links TRBV28 to TRBJ1-2; no clear D gene. The CDR3 runs 14 residues. V gave up 10 bases and J gave up 3 bases, with 18 bases separating them. CDR1 and CDR2 from the germline V gene are MDHEN and SYDVKM. The CDR3: CATGGEGFHYGYTF. In nucleotides, the CDR3 is TGTGCCACCGGAGGAGAGGGATTTCACTATGGCTACACCTTC.

In the case of this clone: The same CDR3 also results from other DNA sequences found in this sample. The chain carries TRBV30 and TRBJ1-2, with D perhaps TRBD1 (6 bases). CDR1 and CDR2 from the germline V gene are GTSNPN and SVGIG (reference sequence). Trimming pared 3 bases from V and 1 base from J, leaving 6 bases between. CDR3 length: 12 amino acids. This CDR3 is CAWSRGNYGYTF. The CDR3 DNA reads as TGTGCCTGGAGCAGGGGTAACTATGGCTACACCTTC.

V and J are TRBV4-1 and TRBJ2-1; 9 bases fit TRBD1. The length of the CDR3 is 14 residues. Germline V lookup: CDR1 MGHRA, CDR2 YSYEKL. The junction had 5 bases not matched to a gene; V was cut back by 4 bases and J by 7 bases. This CDR3 is CASSRGDRGNEQFF. DNA of the CDR3: TGCGCCAGCAGCCGGGGCGACAGGGGGAATGAGCAGTTCTTC.

The J gene is TRBJ1-1, the V gene TRBV7-9, with a weak D call TRBD1 (5 bases). The CDR3 is 14 amino acids. V was clipped by 5 bases and J by 1 base, with 11 bases between them. Germline V lookup: CDR1 SEHNR, CDR2 FQNEAQ (reference sequence). The chain's CDR3 is CASSKRQTNTEAFF. DNA for the CDR3: TGTGCCAGCAGCAAGCGACAGACGAACACTGAAGCTTTCTTT.

The rearrangement joins TRBV6-1 to TRBJ2-1; 8 nucleotides match TRBD1. Germline CDR1 is MNHNS and CDR2 is SASEGT. The CDR3 loop spans 14 amino acids. The V gene end was trimmed by 5 bases and the J gene end by 3 bases; junction bases not matched to a gene: 3. In DNA form, the CDR3 reads TGTGCCAGCAGTCCCGGGACAGGCTACAATGAGCAGTTCTTC. Encoded protein: CASSPGTGYNEQFF.

The chain carries TRBV9 and TRBJ1-5, with D possibly being TRBD1 (5 bases). CDR3 length: 15 amino acids. Trimming shortened V by 4 bases and J by 1 base, and 12 bases separated the two germline ends. Germline CDR1 and CDR2: SGDLS and YYNGEE. The CDR3 DNA follows: TGTGCCAGCAGCCGGAGCGGGGGAAGCAATCAGCCCCAGCATTTT. This translates into CASSRSGGSNQPQHF.

The CDR3 region has the DNA TGTGCCAGCAGTGATGAGTGGGGTAGGAATTCACCCCTCCACTTT. Protein: CASSDEWGRNSPLHF. This chain joins TRBV6-1 and TRBJ1-6; D is unclear. The length of the CDR3 is 15 residues. Trimming took off 3 bases at V and 7 bases at J, with 13 bases between the two ends. The germline gives CDR1 MNHNS, CDR2 SASEGT.

This clone has just a few counts. The rearrangement uses TRBV2 and TRBJ2-2; D is possibly TRBD1 (6 bases). The V end lost 7 bases, the J end lost 5 bases, and 11 bases lay between the germline ends. The germline CDR1 and CDR2 sequences are SNHLY and FYNNEI. CDR3 size: 13 residues. CDR3 DNA: TGTGCCAGCAACGGCAGGGGTACCGGGGAGCTGTTTTTT. This sequence encodes CASNGRGTGELFF.

About this clone itself: Other DNA sequences in this specimen translate into the identical CDR3. The chain uses TRBV29-1 and TRBJ1-2; D ambiguous. Trimming stripped 0 bases from V and 5 bases from J, with 7 bases between. CDR1 is SQVTM, CDR2 ANQGSEA, per germline. CDR3 size: 12 residues. The CDR3 is CSVEDPTYGYTF. The CDR3 nucleotides are TGCAGCGTTGAAGACCCCACATATGGCTACACCTTC.

The chain has TRBV9 and TRBJ2-3; 10 positions agree with TRBD2. This CDR3 has 17 amino acids. Per germline, CDR1 SGDLS and CDR2 YYNGEE. V gave up 0 bases and J gave up 0 bases; unmatched junction bases: 4. The CDR3 bases are TGTGCCAGCAGCGTAGGGACTAGCGGCATGAGCACAGATACGCAGTATTTT. Protein product: CASSVGTSGMSTDTQYF.

This chain links TRBV7-3 with TRBJ2-7, with 9 bases lining up with TRBD1. CDR1 SGHTA and CDR2 FQGTGA come from the germline V gene. Germline trimming cut 5 bases from V and 9 bases from J; bases unmatched to any gene: 8. The CDR3 runs to 13 residues. The CDR3 coding sequence is TGTGCCAGCAGCCCCCCGGGACAGGGCAGGCAGTACTTC. It is translated as CASSPPGQGRQYF.

This sequence joins TRBV5-5 and TRBJ2-2, with D perhaps matching TRBD1 or TRBD2 (6 bases each). CDR1 SGHKS and CDR2 YYEKEE come from the germline V gene (reference sequence). Trimming removed 4 bases at V and 5 bases at J, with 18 bases between. The CDR3 spans 16 residues. CDR3 sequence reads: CASSLQDYRATGELFF. CDR3 in DNA: TGTGCCAGCAGCCTACAGGACTACAGGGCTACCGGGGAGCTGTTTTTT.

The genes are TRBV2 and TRBJ2-5; D remains unclear. The CDR3 totals 13 residues. From germline, CDR1 is SNHLY and CDR2 FYNNEI. V lost 3 bases, J lost 4 bases, and 9 bases lay in between. The CDR3 sequence: CASSDSLGETQYF. CDR3 DNA sequence: TGTGCCAGCAGTGATAGCCTCGGAGAGACCCAGTACTTC.

V is TRBV4-3 and J is TRBJ1-5; a possible D gene is TRBD1 (6 bases). The CDR3 extends over 14 amino acids. V was pared by 5 bases and J by 3 bases, with 11 bases between. Looked up from germline, CDR1 is LGHNA and CDR2 is YSLEER. The DNA for the CDR3 is TGCGCCAGCAGCTGGACAGTGACCAATCAGCCCCAGCATTTT. As protein: CASSWTVTNQPQHF.

V usage is TRBV6-1 and J usage is TRBJ1-5; perhaps TRBD1 as D (6 bases). The CDR3 extends over 15 amino acids. Germline lookup yields CDR1 MNHNS and CDR2 SASEGT. Trimming took off 4 bases at V and 4 bases at J, with 14 bases between the two ends. Here the CDR3 reads CASSAGVGGNQPQHF. CDR3 DNA: TGTGCCAGCAGTGCAGGGGTGGGGGGGAATCAGCCCCAGCATTTT.